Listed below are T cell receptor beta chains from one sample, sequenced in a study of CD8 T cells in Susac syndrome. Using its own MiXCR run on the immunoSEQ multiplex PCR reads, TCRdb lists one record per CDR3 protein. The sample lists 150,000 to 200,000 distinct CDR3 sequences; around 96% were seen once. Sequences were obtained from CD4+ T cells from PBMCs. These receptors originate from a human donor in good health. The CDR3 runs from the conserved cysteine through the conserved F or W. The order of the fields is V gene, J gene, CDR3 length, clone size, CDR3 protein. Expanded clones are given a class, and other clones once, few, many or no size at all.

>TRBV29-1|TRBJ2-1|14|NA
CSAGTSGGGNEQFF
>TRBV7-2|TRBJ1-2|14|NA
CASSLATGWNGYTF
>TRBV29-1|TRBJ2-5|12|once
CSVDRNGETQYF
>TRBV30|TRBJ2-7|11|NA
CAWSEFYEQYF
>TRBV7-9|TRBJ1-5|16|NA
CASSSGQGDSNQPQHF
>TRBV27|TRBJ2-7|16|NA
CASSLGTFPISYEQYF
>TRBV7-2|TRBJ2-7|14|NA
CASSLSPRDRKQYF
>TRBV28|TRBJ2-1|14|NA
CASNTGTRDNEQFF
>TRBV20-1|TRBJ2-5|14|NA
CSATGGVLRETQYF
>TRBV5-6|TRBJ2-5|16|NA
CASSLVAEGGIETQYF
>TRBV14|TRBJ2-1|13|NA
CASSQSRIGEQFF
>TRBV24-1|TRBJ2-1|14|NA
CATSVDRDPNEQFF
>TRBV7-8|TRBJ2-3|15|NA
CASRKDRGRTDTQYF
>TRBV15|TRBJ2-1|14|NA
CATSTGAGYNEQFF
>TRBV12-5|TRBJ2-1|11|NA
CAWGLYNEQFF
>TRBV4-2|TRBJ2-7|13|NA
CASSPREVSEQYF
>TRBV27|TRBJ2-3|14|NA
CASRRGTLEDTQYF
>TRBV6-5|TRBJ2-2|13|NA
CASKQANTGELFF
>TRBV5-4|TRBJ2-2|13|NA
CATGTPNTGELFF
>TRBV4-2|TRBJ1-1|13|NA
CASSQLQNTEAFF
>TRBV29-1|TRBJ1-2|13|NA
CSVEGAGAYGYTF
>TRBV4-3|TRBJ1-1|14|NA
CASSQDVRHPEAFF
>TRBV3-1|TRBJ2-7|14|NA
CASSLAGTGEEQYF
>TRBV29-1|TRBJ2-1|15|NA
CSGRPGLAGSYEQFF
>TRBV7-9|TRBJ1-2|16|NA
CASSAWQLQGLGGYTF
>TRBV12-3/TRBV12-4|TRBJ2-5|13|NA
CASSFSDQETQYF
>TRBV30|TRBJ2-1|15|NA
CAWSGTSGRGGEQFF
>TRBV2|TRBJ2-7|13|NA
CASSGDGAYEQYF
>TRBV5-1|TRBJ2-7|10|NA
CASSLDEQYF
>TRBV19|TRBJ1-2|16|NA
CASSPRTGLDNYGYTF
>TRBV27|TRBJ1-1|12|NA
CATQGVNTEAFF
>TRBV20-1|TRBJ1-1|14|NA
CSARSGGDRTEAFF